Sequencing of this T cell receptor beta chain was carried out in a study of shared clonotypes between healthy human individuals. Generated by immunoSEQ multiplex PCR, the TCRdb table keeps only in-frame clones and is missing some. Here the sample spans about 1.5 million clones, about 96% being singletons. About this clone: Other DNA sequences in the same sample also yield this CDR3.

This sequence was found in a man younger than 45 in good health. Sequenced sample: naive CD4+ T cells sorted from blood. Documented subset: CD45RA+ positively selected.

CDR3 in DNA: TGTGCCAGCAGCGCGAGGGGCTCTGGGGCCAACGTCCTGACTTTC. Protein sequence: CASSARGSGANVLTF. The chain recombines TRBV9 with TRBJ2-6; D might be TRBD1 or TRBD2, each matching 5 bases. V shed 3 bases and J shed 0 bases, with 7 bases lying between them. Germline CDR1 and CDR2: SGDLS and YYNGEE. The CDR3 runs to 15 residues.